The 12 T cell receptor beta chains listed next were all sequenced from one sample in a study of T-cell reconstitution after alpha-beta-depleted transplantation in children. The library targeted TCRbeta and was prepared with unique molecular identifiers. TCRdb re-called the PCR reads with MiXCR, one entry per CDR3 protein. The sample has approximately 520,000 distinct CDR3 sequences; approximately 32% are singletons. The sequences come from PBMCs from the stem cell graft donor, collected from the stem cell graft. All receptors come from a human donor who donated a stem cell graft to a child with aplastic anemia.

The CDR3, as DNA: TGTGCCAGCAGCTTGGTCGCTAGCGGGTCGCAAGAGACCCAGTACTTC. Residues: CASSLVASGSQETQYF. This chain uses TRBV5-6 with TRBJ2-5; 8 bases are shared with TRBD2. Germline V lookup: CDR1 SGHDT, CDR2 YYEEEE. The CDR3 runs 16 residues. The junction had 6 bases not matched to a gene; V was cut back by 0 bases and J by 2 bases.

The V gene is TRBV7-9, the J gene TRBJ1-1; perhaps TRBD1 as D (6 bases). Trimming removed 4 bases from V and 8 bases from J, with 14 bases in between. The CDR3 has 13 residues. The germline gives CDR1 SEHNR, CDR2 FQNEAQ (reference sequence). This CDR3 is CASSSGGQIEAFF. The DNA of the CDR3 is TGTGCCAGCAGCTCGGGGGGGCAGATCGAAGCTTTCTTT.

In its sample, this clonotype was seen once. The chain is built from TRBV29-1 and TRBJ2-3; 8 nucleotides line up with TRBD1. V lost 1 base to trimming and J lost 1 base; unmatched junction nucleotides: 7. The CDR3 sequence is 16 residues long. The germline CDR1 and CDR2 sequences are SQVTM and ANQGSEA. CDR3 DNA sequence: TGCAGCGTTGAAGGAACGCCGGGACAGGGCACAGATACGCAGTATTTT. It specifies CSVEGTPGQGTDTQYF.

This clonotype showed up just a few times. V usage is TRBV12-3 or TRBV12-4 and J usage is TRBJ2-3; D tentatively fits TRBD1 or TRBD2 (7 bases each). CDR3 length: 14 amino acids. V was pared by 5 bases and J by 2 bases, with 11 bases between. CDR3: CASSPGGATDTQYF. CDR3 sequence (DNA): TGTGCCAGCAGTCCAGGGGGGGCCACAGATACGCAGTATTTT.

A few counts support this clonotype. The chain is built from TRBV4-3 and TRBJ2-7; perhaps D is TRBD1 or TRBD2 (5 bases each). Germline V gene lookup returns CDR1 LGHNA and CDR2 YSLEER. Deletions cut 1 base from V and 5 bases from J, with 9 bases between. This CDR3 spans 13 amino acids. The CDR3 sequence is CASSQARGNEQYF. CDR3 sequence (DNA): TGCGCCAGCAGCCAAGCGAGGGGAAACGAGCAGTACTTC.

V and J are TRBV7-8 and TRBJ2-7, with D possibly matching TRBD2 (6 bases). CDR1 SGHVS and CDR2 FQNEAQ come from the germline V gene. The length of the CDR3 is 16 residues. V lost 5 bases and J 0 bases, leaving 17 bases between the germline ends. The CDR3 nucleotides are TGTGCCAGCAGCCCAGTACGGGGGACTCCCTCCTACGAGCAGTACGTC. Translation: CASSPVRGTPSYEQYV.

V gene TRBV10-3 combines with J gene TRBJ1-4; D unclear. Germline values: CDR1 ENHRY, CDR2 SYGVKD. V lost 5 bases, J lost 5 bases, and 9 bases lay in between. CDR3 length: 13 amino acids. CDR3 sequence: CAISLSGNEKLFF. CDR3 nucleotide sequence: TGTGCCATCAGTCTTTCGGGAAATGAAAAACTGTTTTTT.

This clonotype has a count of ten or more. The chain recombines TRBV5-1 with TRBJ2-7; 7 nucleotides agree with TRBD2. CDR1 is SGHRS, CDR2 YFSETQ, per germline. The trim removed 7 bases at V and 3 bases at J, leaving 10 bases unmatched. The CDR3 loop spans 14 amino acids. The CDR3 bases are TGCGCCAGCTCCCCCACTGGGACTAACTACGAGCAGTACTTC. Translating gives CASSPTGTNYEQYF.

The sample holds one count of this clonotype. One junction end does not reproduce the germline sequence, and a read error may be involved. The V call is TRBV29-1, the J call TRBJ1-1; 7 bases map to TRBD1. Looked up from germline, CDR1 is SQVTM and CDR2 is ANQGSEA. CDR3 length: 15 amino acids. CDR3 loop: CSVEDTGDANTEPFF. Here the CDR3 DNA reads TGCAGCGTTGAAGACACAGGGGATGCGAACACTGAACCTTTCTTT. Looking up the rest from reference TRBV29-1 and TRBJ1-1 gives the full variable domain: SAVISQKPSRDICQRGTSLTIQCQVDSQVTMMFWYRQQPGQSLTLIATANQGSEATYESGFVIDKFPISRPNLTFSTLTVSNMSPEDSSIYLCSVEDTGDANTEPFFGQGTRLTVV.

This clonotype has more than one count but fewer than ten. The chain combines TRBV20-1 with TRBJ2-1; the D is unclear. V was cut by 5 bases and J by 5 bases, with 7 bases left in between. This CDR3 comprises 11 residues. Germline values: CDR1 DFQATT, CDR2 SNEGSKA (reference sequence). The CDR3 spells CSASTNNEQFF. The CDR3 bases are TGCAGTGCTTCAACAAACAATGAGCAGTTCTTC.

This sequence joins TRBV29-1 and TRBJ2-7; D uncertain. Germline CDR1 SQVTM, CDR2 ANQGSEA. The CDR3 runs 10 residues. V shed 4 bases and J shed 2 bases, with 3 bases lying between them. The CDR3 bases are TGCAGCGTTGCAGCCTACGAGCAGTACGTC. Its protein is CSVAAYEQYV.

This chain joins TRBV20-1 and TRBJ2-3; weak D call: TRBD2 (7 bases). Germline V lookup: CDR1 DFQATT, CDR2 SNEGSKA (reference sequence). V was clipped by 5 bases and J by 6 bases, with 21 bases between them. This CDR3 contains 15 residues. The CDR3 sequence: CSARGDIGRTDTQYF. CDR3 sequence (DNA): TGCAGTGCTCGGGGGGACATCGGGCGGACGGATACGCAGTATTTT.